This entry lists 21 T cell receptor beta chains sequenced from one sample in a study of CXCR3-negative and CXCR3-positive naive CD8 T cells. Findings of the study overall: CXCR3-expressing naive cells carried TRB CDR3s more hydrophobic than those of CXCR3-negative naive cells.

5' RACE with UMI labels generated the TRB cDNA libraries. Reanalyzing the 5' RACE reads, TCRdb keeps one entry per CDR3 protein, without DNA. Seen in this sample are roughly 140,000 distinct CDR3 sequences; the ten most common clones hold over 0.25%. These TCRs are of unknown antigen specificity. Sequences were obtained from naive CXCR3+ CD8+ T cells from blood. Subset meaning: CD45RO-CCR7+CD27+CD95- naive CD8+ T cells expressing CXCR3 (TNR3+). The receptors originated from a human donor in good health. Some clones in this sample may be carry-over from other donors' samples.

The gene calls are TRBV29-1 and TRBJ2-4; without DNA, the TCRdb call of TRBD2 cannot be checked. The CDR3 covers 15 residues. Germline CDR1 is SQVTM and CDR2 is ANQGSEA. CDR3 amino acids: CSALAGGPPKNIQYF.

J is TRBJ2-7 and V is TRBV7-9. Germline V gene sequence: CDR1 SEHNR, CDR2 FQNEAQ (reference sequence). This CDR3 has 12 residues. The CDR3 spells CASSFGVYEQYF. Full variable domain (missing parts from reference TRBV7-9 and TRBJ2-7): DTGVSQNPRHKITKRGQNVTFRCDPISEHNRLYWYRQTLGQGPEFLTYFQNEAQLEKSRLLSDRFSAERPKGSFSTLEIQRTEQGDSAMYLCASSFGVYEQYFGPGTRLTVT.

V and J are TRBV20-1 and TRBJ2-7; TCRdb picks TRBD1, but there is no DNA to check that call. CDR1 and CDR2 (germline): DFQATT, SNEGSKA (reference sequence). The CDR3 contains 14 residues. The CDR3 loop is CSARDSGTEYEQYF.

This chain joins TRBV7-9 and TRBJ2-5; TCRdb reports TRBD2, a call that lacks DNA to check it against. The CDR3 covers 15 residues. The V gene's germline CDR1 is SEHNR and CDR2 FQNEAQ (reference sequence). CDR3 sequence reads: CASSRLAGDQETQYF.

This CDR3 is CASSFYRAPEQYF. The chain is built from TRBV6-2 or TRBV6-3 and TRBJ2-7; the TRBD2 assignment by TCRdb is unverifiable without DNA. Germline CDR1 MNHEY, CDR2 SVGEGT. This CDR3 has 13 amino acids.

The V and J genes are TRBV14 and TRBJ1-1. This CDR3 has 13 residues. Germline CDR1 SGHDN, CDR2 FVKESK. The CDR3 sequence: CASSLYVSTEAFF.

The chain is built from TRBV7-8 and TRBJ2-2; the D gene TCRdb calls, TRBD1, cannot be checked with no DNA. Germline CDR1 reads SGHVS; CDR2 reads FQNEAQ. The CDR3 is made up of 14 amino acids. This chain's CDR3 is CASSLAPGPGELFF. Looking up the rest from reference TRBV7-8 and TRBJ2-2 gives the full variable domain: GAGVSQSPRYKVAKRGQDVALRCDPISGHVSLFWYQQALGQGPEFLTYFQNEAQLDKSGLPSDRFFAERPEGSVSTLKIQRTQQEDSAVYLCASSLAPGPGELFFGEGSRLTVL.

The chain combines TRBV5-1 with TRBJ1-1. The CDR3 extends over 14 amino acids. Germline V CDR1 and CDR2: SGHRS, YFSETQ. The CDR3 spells CASSLGAGGTEAFF.

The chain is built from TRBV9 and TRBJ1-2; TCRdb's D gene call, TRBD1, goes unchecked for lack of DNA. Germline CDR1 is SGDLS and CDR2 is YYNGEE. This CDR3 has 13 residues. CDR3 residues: CASRGDGHYGYTF.

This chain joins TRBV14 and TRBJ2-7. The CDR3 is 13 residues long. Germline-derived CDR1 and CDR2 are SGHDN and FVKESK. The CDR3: CASSPSTLVEQYF.

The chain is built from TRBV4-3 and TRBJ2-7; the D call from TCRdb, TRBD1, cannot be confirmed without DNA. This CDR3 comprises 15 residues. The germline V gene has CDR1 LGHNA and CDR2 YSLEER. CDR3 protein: CASSQDAWTGAEQYF.

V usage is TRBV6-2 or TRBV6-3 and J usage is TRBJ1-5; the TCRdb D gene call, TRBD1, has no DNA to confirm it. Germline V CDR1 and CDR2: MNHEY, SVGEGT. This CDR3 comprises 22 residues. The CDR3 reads CASSYSRSGWDSPGDYNQPQHF.

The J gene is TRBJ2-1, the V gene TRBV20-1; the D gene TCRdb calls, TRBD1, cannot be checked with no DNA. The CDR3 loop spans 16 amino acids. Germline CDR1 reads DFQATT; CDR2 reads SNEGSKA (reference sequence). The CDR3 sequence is CSARDLAGTIYNEQFF.

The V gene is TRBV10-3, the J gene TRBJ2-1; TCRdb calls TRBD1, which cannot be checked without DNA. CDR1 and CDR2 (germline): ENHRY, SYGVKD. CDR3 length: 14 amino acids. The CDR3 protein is CAISELGPGQGEFF.

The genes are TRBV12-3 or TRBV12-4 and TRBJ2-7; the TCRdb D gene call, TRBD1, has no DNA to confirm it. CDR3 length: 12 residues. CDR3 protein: CASSRDRVEQYF.

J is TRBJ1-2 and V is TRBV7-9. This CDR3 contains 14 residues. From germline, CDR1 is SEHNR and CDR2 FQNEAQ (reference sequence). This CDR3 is CASSPSTEIYGYTF.

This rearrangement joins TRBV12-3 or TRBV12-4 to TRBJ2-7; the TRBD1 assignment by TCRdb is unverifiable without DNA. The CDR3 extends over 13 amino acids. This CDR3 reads CASSSSGPYEQYF.

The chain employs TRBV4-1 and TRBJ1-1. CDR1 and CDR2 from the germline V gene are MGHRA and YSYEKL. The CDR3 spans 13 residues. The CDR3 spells CASSQVRGTEAFF.

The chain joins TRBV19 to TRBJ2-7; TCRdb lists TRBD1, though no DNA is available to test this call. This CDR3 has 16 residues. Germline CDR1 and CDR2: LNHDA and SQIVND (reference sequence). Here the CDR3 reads CASSGVGDSISYEQYF.

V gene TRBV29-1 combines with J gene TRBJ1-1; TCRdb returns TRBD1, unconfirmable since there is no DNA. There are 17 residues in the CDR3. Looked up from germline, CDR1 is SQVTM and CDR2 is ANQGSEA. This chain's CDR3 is CSVEDWGRGRVNTEAFF. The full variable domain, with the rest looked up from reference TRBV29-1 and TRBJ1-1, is SAVISQKPSRDICQRGTSLTIQCQVDSQVTMMFWYRQQPGQSLTLIATANQGSEATYESGFVIDKFPISRPNLTFSTLTVSNMSPEDSSIYLCSVEDWGRGRVNTEAFFGQGTRLTVV.

The CDR3 spells CASSQLRGPNKVGGEQFF. The chain has TRBV23-1 and TRBJ2-1; the D call of TRBD1 rests on TCRdb alone, since no DNA is present to check it. TRBV23-1 is an ORF; its function is uncertain. This CDR3 region has 18 residues.